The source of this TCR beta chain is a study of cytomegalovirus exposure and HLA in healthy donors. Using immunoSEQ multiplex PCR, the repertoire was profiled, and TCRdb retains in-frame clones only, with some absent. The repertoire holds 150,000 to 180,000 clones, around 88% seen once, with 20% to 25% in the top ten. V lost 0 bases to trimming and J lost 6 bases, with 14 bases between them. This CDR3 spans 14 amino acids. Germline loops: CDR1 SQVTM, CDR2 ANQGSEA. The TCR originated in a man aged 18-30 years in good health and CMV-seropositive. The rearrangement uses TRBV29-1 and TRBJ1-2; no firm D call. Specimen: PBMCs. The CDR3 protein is CSVEEVWLPDGYTF. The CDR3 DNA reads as TGCAGCGTTGAAGAGGTGTGGCTCCCTGATGGCTACACCTTC.